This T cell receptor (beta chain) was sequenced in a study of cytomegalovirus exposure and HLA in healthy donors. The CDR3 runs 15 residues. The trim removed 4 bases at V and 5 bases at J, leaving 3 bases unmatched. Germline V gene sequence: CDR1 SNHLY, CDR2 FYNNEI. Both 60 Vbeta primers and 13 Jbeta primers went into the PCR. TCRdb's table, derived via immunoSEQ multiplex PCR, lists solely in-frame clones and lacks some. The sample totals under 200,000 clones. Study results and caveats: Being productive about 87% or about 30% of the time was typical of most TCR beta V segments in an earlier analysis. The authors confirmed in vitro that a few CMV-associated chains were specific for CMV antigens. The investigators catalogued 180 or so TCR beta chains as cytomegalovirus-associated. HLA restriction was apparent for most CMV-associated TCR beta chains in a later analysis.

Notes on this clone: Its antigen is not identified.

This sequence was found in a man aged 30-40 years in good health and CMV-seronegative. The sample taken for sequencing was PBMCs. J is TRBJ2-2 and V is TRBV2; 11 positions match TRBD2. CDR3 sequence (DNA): TGTGCCAGCAGTGCCCCTAGCGGGGGGACCGGGGAGCTGTTTTTT. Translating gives CASSAPSGGTGELFF.